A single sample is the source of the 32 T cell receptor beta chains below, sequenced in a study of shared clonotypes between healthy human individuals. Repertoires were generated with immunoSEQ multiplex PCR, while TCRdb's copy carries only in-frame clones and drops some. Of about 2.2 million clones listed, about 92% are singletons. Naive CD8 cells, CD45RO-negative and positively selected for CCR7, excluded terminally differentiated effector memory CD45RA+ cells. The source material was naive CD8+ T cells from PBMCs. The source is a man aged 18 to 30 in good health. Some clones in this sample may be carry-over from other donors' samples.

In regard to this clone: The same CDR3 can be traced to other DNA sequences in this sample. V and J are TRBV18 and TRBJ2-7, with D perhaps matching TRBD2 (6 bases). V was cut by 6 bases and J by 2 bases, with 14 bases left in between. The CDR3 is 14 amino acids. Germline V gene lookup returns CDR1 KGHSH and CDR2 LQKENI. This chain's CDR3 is CASSPGVGTYEQYF. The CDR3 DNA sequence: TGTGCCAGCTCCCCGGGGGTTGGCACCTACGAGCAGTACTTC.

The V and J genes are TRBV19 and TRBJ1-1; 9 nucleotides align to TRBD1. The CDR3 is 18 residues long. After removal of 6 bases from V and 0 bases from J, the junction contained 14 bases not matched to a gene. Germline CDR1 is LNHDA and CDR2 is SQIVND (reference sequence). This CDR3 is CASRSGTGFVFLNTEAFF. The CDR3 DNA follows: TGTGCCAGTAGGTCCGGGACAGGGTTCGTATTTTTGAACACTGAAGCTTTCTTT.

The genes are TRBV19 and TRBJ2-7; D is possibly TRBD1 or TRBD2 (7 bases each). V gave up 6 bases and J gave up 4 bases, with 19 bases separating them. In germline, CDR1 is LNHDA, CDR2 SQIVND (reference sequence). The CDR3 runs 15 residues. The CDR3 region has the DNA TGTGCCAGTAGCTCCTCGAGGGGGCGGGGGTACGAGCAGTACTTC. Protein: CASSSSRGRGYEQYF.

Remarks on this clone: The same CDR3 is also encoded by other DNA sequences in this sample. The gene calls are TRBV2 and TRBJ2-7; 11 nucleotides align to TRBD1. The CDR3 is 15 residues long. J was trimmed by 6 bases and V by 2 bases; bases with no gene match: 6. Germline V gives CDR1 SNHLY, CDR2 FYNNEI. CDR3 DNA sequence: TGTGCCAGCAGTGAAAGGAGGGACAGGGGGTTCGAGCAGTACTTC. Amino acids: CASSERRDRGFEQYF.

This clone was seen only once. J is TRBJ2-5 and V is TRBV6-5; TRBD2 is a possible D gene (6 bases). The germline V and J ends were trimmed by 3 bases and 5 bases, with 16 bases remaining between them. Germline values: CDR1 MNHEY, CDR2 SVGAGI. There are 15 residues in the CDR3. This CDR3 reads CASSYSREWRETQYF. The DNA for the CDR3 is TGTGCCAGCAGTTATTCACGGGAGTGGAGGGAGACCCAGTACTTC.

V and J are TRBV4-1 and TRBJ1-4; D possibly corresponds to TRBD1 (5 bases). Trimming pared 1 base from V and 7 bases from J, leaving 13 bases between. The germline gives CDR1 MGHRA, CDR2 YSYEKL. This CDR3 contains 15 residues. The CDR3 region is CASSQVSSGFEKLFF. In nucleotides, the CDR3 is TGCGCCAGCAGCCAAGTATCGTCAGGGTTTGAAAAACTGTTTTTT.

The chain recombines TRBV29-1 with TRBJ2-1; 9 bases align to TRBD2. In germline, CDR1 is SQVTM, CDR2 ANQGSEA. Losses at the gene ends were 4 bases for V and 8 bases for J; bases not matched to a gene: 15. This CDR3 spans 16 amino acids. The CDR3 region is CSVGYRAGGKPDEQFF. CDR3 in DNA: TGCAGCGTTGGATATCGGGCGGGAGGGAAACCCGATGAGCAGTTCTTC.

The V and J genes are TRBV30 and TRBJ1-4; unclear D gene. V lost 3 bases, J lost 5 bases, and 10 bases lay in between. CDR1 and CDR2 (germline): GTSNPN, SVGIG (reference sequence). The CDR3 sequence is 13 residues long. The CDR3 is CAWRFWKNEKLFF. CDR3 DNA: TGTGCCTGGAGATTTTGGAAAAATGAAAAACTGTTTTTT. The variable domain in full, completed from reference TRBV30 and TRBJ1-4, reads SQTIHQWPATLVQPVGSPLSLECTVEGTSNPNLYWYRQAAGRGLQLLFYSVGIGQISSEVPQNLSASRPQDRQFILSSKKLLLSDSGFYLCAWRFWKNEKLFFGSGTQLSVL.

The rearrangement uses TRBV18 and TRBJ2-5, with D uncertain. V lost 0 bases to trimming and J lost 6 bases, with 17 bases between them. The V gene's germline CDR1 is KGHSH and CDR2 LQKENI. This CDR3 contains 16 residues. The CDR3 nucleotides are TGTGCCAGCTCACCACCTCCGAGAATCGGTACGAAGACCCAGTACTTC. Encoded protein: CASSPPPRIGTKTQYF.

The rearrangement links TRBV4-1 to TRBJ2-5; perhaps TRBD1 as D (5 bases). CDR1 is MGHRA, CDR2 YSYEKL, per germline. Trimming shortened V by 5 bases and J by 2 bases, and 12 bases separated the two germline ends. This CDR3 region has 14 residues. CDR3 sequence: CASSSWTRQETQYF. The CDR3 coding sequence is TGCGCCAGCAGCTCGTGGACAAGGCAAGAGACCCAGTACTTC.

CDR3 region: CASSDGTGWTDTQYF. DNA of the CDR3: TGCGCCAGCAGTGACGGGACAGGGTGGACAGATACGCAGTATTTT. The V and J genes are TRBV10-1 and TRBJ2-3, with TRBD1 identical over 9 bases. With V trimmed by 3 bases and J by 3 bases, 4 bases remained unmatched. Germline V gives CDR1 WNHNN, CDR2 SYGVQD (reference sequence). This CDR3 contains 15 residues.

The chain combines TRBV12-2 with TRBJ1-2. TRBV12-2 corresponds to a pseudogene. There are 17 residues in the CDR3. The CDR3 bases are TGTGCAAGTCGCTTAGGGGGGTATTTCGATTTAACCCATGGCTACACCTTC. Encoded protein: CASRLGGYFDLTHGYTF.

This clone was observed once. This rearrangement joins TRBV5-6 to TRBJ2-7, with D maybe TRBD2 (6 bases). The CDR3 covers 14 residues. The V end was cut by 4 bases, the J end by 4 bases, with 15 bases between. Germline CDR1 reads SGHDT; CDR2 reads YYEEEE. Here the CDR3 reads CASSAGLLNYEQYF. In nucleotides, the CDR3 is TGTGCCAGCAGCGCGGGACTTTTGAATTACGAGCAGTACTTC.

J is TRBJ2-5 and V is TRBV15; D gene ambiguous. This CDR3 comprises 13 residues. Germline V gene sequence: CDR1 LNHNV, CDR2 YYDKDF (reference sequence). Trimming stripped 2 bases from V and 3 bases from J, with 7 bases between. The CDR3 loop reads CATSRPKEETQYF. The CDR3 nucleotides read TGTGCCACCAGCAGACCAAAAGAAGAGACCCAGTACTTC.

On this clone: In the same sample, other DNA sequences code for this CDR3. CDR3 residues: CASSIRPSGSYEQYF. The CDR3, as DNA: TGTGCCAGTAGTATAAGGCCTAGCGGGAGCTACGAGCAGTACTTC. The chain is built from TRBV19 and TRBJ2-7; 10 nucleotides align to TRBD2. CDR1 LNHDA and CDR2 SQIVND come from the germline V gene (reference sequence). The V and J ends lost 2 bases and 3 bases, in that order; junction bases with no gene match: 4. The length of the CDR3 is 15 residues.

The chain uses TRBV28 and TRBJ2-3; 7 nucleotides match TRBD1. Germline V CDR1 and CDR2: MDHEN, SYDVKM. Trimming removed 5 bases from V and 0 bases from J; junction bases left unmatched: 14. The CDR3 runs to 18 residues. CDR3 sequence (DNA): TGTGCCAGCAGTCTAGGTTCAGGGGGAATTACTAGCACAGATACGCAGTATTTT. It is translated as CASSLGSGGITSTDTQYF.

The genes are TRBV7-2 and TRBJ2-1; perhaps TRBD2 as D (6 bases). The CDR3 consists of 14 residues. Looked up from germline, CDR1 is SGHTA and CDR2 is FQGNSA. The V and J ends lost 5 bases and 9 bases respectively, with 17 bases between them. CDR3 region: CASSTTTSSPEQFF. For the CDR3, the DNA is TGTGCCAGCAGCACAACGACTAGTTCCCCTGAGCAGTTCTTC.

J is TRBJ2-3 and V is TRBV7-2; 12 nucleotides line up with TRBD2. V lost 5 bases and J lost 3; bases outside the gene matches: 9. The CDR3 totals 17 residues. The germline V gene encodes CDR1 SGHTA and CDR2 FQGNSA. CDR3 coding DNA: TGTGCCAGCAGCCGATCGACTAGCGGGAGAGCGACAGATACGCAGTATTTT. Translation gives CASSRSTSGRATDTQYF.

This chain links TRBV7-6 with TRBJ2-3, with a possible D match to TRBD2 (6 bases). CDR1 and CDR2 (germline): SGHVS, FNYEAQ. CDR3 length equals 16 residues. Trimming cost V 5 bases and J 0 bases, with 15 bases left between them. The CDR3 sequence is CASSRLAELSTDTQYF. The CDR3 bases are TGTGCCAGCAGCCGTTTAGCGGAACTTAGCACAGATACGCAGTATTTT. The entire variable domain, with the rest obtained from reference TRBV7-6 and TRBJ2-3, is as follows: GAGVSQSPRYKVTKRGQDVALRCDPISGHVSLYWYRQALGQGPEFLTYFNYEAQQDKSGLPNDRFSAERPEGSISTLTIQRTEQRDSAMYRCASSRLAELSTDTQYFGPGTRLTVL.

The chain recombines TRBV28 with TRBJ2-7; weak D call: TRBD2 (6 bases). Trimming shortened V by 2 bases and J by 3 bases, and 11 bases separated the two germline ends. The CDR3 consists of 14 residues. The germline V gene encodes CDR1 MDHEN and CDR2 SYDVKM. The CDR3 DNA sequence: TGTGCCAGCAGTTTAAGGGGACTGAACTACGAGCAGTACTTC. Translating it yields CASSLRGLNYEQYF.

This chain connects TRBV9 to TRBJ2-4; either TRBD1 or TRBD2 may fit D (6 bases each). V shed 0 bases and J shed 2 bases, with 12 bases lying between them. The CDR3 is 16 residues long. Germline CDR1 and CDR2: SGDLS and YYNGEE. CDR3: CASSVAGAGSKNIQYF. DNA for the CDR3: TGTGCCAGCAGCGTAGCGGGGGCAGGCTCCAAAAACATTCAGTACTTC.

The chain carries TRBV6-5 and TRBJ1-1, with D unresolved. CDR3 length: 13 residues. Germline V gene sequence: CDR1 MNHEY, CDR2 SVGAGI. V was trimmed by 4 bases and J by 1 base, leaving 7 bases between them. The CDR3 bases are TGTGCCAGCAGTTTAATCCAGAACACTGAAGCTTTCTTT. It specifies CASSLIQNTEAFF.

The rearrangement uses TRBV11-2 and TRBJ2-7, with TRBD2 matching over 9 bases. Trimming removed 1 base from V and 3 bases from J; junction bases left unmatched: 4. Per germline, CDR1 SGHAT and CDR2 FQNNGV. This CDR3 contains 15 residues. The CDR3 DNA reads TGTGCCAGCAGCTTAGCAGCGGGAGGAATCTACGAGCAGTACTTC. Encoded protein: CASSLAAGGIYEQYF.

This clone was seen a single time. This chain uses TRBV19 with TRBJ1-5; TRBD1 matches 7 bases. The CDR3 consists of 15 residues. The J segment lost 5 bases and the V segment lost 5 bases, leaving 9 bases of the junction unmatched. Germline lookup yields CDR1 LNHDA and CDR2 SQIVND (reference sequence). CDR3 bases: TGTGCCAGTAGTCCCGCGACAGGGATTTATCAGCCCCAGCATTTT. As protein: CASSPATGIYQPQHF. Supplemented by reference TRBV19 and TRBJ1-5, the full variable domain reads DGGITQSPKYLFRKEGQNVTLSCEQNLNHDAMYWYRQDPGQGLRLIYYSQIVNDFQKGDIAEGYSVSREKKESFPLTVTSAQKNPTAFYLCASSPATGIYQPQHFGDGTRLSIL.

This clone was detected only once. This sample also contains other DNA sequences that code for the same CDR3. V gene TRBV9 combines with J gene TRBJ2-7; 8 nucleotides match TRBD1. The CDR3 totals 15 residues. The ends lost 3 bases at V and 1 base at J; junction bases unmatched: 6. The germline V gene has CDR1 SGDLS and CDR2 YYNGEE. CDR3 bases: TGTGCCAGCAGCGCCGGGACAGGCCCTTCCTACGAGCAGTACTTC. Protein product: CASSAGTGPSYEQYF.

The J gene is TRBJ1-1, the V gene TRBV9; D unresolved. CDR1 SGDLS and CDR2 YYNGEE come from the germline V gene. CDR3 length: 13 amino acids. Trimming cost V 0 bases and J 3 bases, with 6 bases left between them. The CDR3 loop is CASSVEADTEAFF. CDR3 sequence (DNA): TGTGCCAGCAGCGTAGAGGCGGACACTGAAGCTTTCTTT. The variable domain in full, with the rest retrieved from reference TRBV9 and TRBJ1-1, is DSGVTQTPKHLITATGQRVTLRCSPRSGDLSVYWYQQSLDQGLQFLIQYYNGEERAKGNILERFSAQQFPDLHSELNLSSLELGDSALYFCASSVEADTEAFFGQGTRLTVV.

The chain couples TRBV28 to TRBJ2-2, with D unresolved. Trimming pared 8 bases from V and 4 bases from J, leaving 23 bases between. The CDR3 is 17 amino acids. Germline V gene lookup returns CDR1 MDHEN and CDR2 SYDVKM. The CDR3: CASRRVLETPSTGELFF. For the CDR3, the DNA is TGTGCCAGCCGAAGGGTGCTAGAAACCCCGAGCACCGGGGAGCTGTTTTTT.

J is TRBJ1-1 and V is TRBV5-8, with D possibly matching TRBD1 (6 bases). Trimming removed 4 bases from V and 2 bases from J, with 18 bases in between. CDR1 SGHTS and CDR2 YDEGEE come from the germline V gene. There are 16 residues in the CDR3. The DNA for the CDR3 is TGTGCCAGCAGCATATCAGGGGAGGGGGTTAACACTGAAGCTTTCTTT. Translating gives CASSISGEGVNTEAFF.

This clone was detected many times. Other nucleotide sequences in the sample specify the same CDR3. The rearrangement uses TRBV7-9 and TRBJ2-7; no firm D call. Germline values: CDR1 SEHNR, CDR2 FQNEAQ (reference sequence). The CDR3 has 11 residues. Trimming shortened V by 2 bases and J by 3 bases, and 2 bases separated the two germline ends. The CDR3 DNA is TGTGCCAGCAGCTTAAACTACGAGCAGTACTTC. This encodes CASSLNYEQYF.

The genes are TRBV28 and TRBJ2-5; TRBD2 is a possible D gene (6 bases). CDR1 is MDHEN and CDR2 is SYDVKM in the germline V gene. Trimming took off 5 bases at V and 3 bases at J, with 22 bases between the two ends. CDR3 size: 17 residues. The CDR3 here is CASSPPPHSGGEETQYF. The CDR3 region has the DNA TGTGCCAGCAGTCCACCACCCCATAGCGGAGGTGAAGAGACCCAGTACTTC.

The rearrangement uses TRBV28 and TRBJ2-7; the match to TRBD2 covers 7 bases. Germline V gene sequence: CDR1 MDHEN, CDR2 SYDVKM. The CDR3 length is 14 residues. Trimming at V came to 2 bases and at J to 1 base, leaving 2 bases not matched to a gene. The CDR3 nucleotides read TGTGCCAGCAGTTTAGGACTAGTATCCTACGAGCAGTACTTC. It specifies CASSLGLVSYEQYF.

CDR3 DNA sequence: TGTGCCTGGAGGGGGGACAGCGTCTCTGGAAACACCATATATTTT. This sequence encodes CAWRGDSVSGNTIYF. The chain employs TRBV30 and TRBJ1-3; 7 bases are a match to TRBD1. The ends lost 3 bases at V and 0 bases at J; junction bases unmatched: 5. Germline CDR1 and CDR2: GTSNPN and SVGIG (reference sequence). The CDR3 is made up of 15 amino acids.